The clone carrying this T cell receptor beta chain has ten or more counts. Antigen unknown. These data originate in a study of naive and memory T cell subsets. General study points: RNA-based TCR counts may shift with T cell activation and differentiation. Between naive and memory subsets, TCR abundance power law exponents differed. In naive cells, over 85% of TCR sequences were seen only once.

Two oligonucleotides, mixed equimolar, formed the beta constant-region primer covering TRBC1 and TRBC2. Four rounds of PCR amplified the ligated cDNA using nested alpha and beta constant-region primers plus SP2. Ligation attached a single-stranded oligonucleotide with a 12-nucleotide UMI and the SP2 primer to the cDNA 3' end. Using its own MiXCR run on the UMI-ligation and nested PCR reads, TCRdb lists one record per CDR3 protein. The sample has some 82,000 distinct CDR3 sequences; roughly 9.3% are singletons. The length of the CDR3 is 12 residues. The germline gives CDR1 MGHRA, CDR2 YSYEKL. Trimming removed 3 bases from V and 4 bases from J, with 3 bases in between.

The sequenced sample consisted of naive CD8+ T cells from blood. The gene calls are TRBV4-1 and TRBJ2-2; D call uncertain. This clonotype was obtained from a human donor in good health. In DNA, the CDR3 is TGCGCCAGCAGCCAGATCACCGGGGAGCTGTTTTTT. Translation: CASSQITGELFF.